Listed here is a single T cell receptor beta chain. Its target is unknown. A read error is possible here, since a much larger clone lies one base away. Germline values: CDR1 LGHDT, CDR2 YNNKEL (reference sequence). The V end was cut by 3 bases, the J end by 1 base, with 0 bases between. The CDR3 length is 12 residues. This sample stems from a study of T-cell reconstitution after alpha-beta-depleted transplantation in children. General observations from the study: Newly made T cells mostly supplied T-cell counts and diversity one year after transplant. Some patients showed high day-60 TCRbeta diversity, which derived from surviving recipient T cells and thymic progenitors.

Unique molecular identifiers were used to barcode this TCRbeta library. TCRdb recomputed calls from the PCR reads with MiXCR, one row per CDR3 protein. This table holds tens of thousands of distinct CDR3 sequences, less than 20% found once. This clonotype originated in a male patient aged 2-10 years who had a stem cell transplant for acute lymphoblastic leukemia, so the T cells may come from the graft donor. V and J are TRBV3-1 and TRBJ2-2, with unresolved D. Specimen: PBMCs, mostly from graft donor cells, collected 180 days after TCRalphabeta/CD19-depleted stem cell transplant. CDR3 coding DNA: TGTGCCAGCAGCCAGAACACCGGGGAGCTGTTTTTT. Amino acids: CASSQNTGELFF.